This is a list of T cell receptor beta chains from one sample in a study of T cell repertoires in cytomegalovirus infection. Via MiXCR, TCRdb re-called the reads, giving one row per CDR3 protein. The data show about 180,000 distinct CDR3 sequences, roughly 14% seen once. Sequencing used PBMCs. The receptors were sampled from a human donor in good health (CMV status not recorded). Some clones in this sample may be carry-over from other donors' samples. CDR3s include the opening cysteine and the closing phenylalanine or tryptophan. A D gene is named only where the DNA matches it firmly. Clone sizes are given selectively: once, few, many, or a class where the clone is expanded.

few,TRBV12-3/TRBV12-4,NA,TRBJ2-2,CASSWSTGELFF,TGTGCCAGCAGTTGGAGCACCGGGGAGCTGTTTTTT
many,TRBV6-1,NA,TRBJ1-1,CASSDPGFAFF,TGTGCCAGCAGTGACCCGGGTTTTGCTTTCTTT
many,TRBV6-1,TRBD1,TRBJ1-3,CASSLGQPDSGNTIYF,TGTGCCAGCAGTTTGGGACAGCCCGACTCTGGAAACACCATATATTTT
NA,TRBV7-2,NA,TRBJ2-1,CASSPGNGQCF,TGTGCCAGCAGCCCAGGAAATGGGCAGTGCTTC
few,TRBV28,NA,TRBJ2-2,CASSSASRAAGELFF,TGTGCCAGCAGTTCGGCAAGCAGGGCGGCCGGGGAGCTGTTTTTT
once,TRBV4-2,NA,TRBJ2-6,CASSQVKGSGANVLTF,TGTGCCAGCAGCCAAGTTAAAGGGTCGGGGGCCAACGTCCTGACTTTC
many,TRBV7-2,NA,TRBJ1-1,CASSLNGHTEAFF,TGTGCCAGCAGCCTCAATGGACACACTGAAGCTTTCTTT
few,TRBV19,NA,TRBJ1-5,CASSIEDSNQPQHF,TGTGCCAGTAGTATCGAAGATAGCAATCAGCCCCAGCATTTT
many,TRBV7-2,NA,TRBJ1-2,CASSLKGSYGYTF,TGTGCCAGCAGCTTAAAGGGATCCTATGGCTACACCTTC
NA,TRBV7-9,NA,TRBJ2-7,CASSLHSSYEQYF,TGTGCCAGCAGCTTACACAGCTCCTACGAGCAGTACTTC
NA,TRBV14,NA,TRBJ2-7,CASSQMYSSYEQYF,TGTGCCAGCAGCCAAATGTACAGCTCCTACGAGCAGTACTTC
once,TRBV28,TRBD1,TRBJ1-1,CASRGTGHQAFF,TGTGCCAGCAGAGGGACAGGCCACCAAGCTTTCTTT
many,TRBV12-3/TRBV12-4,NA,TRBJ2-1,CASSLRPNEQFF,TGTGCCAGCAGTTTACGCCCCAATGAGCAGTTCTTC
NA,TRBV7-9,NA,TRBJ2-7,CASSSGWEQYF,TGTGCCAGCAGTTCAGGGTGGGAGCAGTACTTC
many,TRBV24-1,NA,TRBJ2-4,CATSDSGRGDIQYF,TGTGCCACCAGTGATTCTGGACGAGGCGACATTCAGTACTTC
many,TRBV28,TRBD1,TRBJ1-5,CASRSGTGLRSNQPQHF,TGTGCCAGCAGATCCGGGACAGGGCTGAGGAGCAATCAGCCCCAGCATTTT
few,TRBV28,NA,TRBJ1-2,CASFTAGYGYTF,TGTGCCAGCTTTACGGCGGGCTATGGCTACACCTTC
NA,TRBV7-3,NA,TRBJ2-3,CASSLLPNTQYF,TGTGCCAGCAGCTTATTACCAAATACGCAGTATTTT
NA,TRBV15,NA,TRBJ2-7,CATSGGLRYEQYF,TGTGCCACCAGCGGGGGGTTGAGGTACGAGCAGTACTTC
many,TRBV7-8,NA,TRBJ1-1,CASSPRQVNTEAFF,TGTGCCAGCAGCCCCCGACAGGTGAACACTGAAGCTTTCTTT
NA,TRBV28,TRBD1,TRBJ2-5,CASSRTGGTSFGTQYF,TGTGCCAGCAGTAGGACAGGGGGCACGTCGTTTGGGACCCAGTACTTC
few,TRBV5-5,TRBD1,TRBJ1-6,CASSSPILGTGMYSPLHF,TGTGCCAGCAGCTCCCCCATCCTTGGGACAGGGATGTACTCACCCCTCCACTTT
many,TRBV19,NA,TRBJ1-2,CATSDSSKGYTF,TGTGCCACCTCGGACAGTTCGAAAGGCTACACCTTC
many,TRBV27,TRBD1,TRBJ1-2,CASSLSPGQGNDGYTF,TGTGCCAGCAGTTTATCTCCGGGACAGGGGAACGATGGCTACACCTTC
NA,TRBV6-5,NA,TRBJ1-5,CASSYKGGQPQHF,TGTGCCAGCAGTTACAAGGGGGGTCAGCCCCAGCATTTT
NA,TRBV18,NA,TRBJ1-3,CASSLLDSDSGNTIYF,TGTGCCAGCTCACTACTCGACAGTGACTCTGGAAACACCATATATTTT
few,TRBV12-3/TRBV12-4,TRBD1,TRBJ2-7,CASSFKGQGYEQYF,TGTGCCAGCAGTTTCAAAGGACAGGGGTACGAGCAGTACTTC
few,TRBV23-1,NA,TRBJ1-2,CASSHGYTF,TGCGCCAGCAGTCATGGCTACACCTTC
many,TRBV12-3/TRBV12-4,TRBD1,TRBJ1-1,CASSFTGVPLNTEAFF,TGTGCCAGCAGTTTTACAGGGGTCCCTTTGAACACTGAAGCTTTCTTT
few,TRBV7-9,NA,TRBJ2-1,CASSLVKSDTGFYNEQFF,TGTGCCAGCAGCTTAGTTAAGAGCGATACAGGGTTCTACAATGAGCAGTTCTTC
few,TRBV6-2/TRBV6-3,TRBD2,TRBJ2-7,CASSYTGLAGGPPYEQYF,TGTGCCAGCAGTTACACCGGACTAGCGGGAGGGCCCCCCTACGAGCAGTACTTC
many,TRBV7-9,NA,TRBJ1-1,CASSLAGTPGTEAFF,TGTGCCAGCAGCTTAGCGGGGACTCCGGGGACTGAAGCTTTCTTT
few,TRBV7-9,TRBD2,TRBJ2-5,CASRPGTSAQETQYF,TGTGCCAGTCGTCCCGGGACTAGCGCCCAAGAGACCCAGTACTTC
few,TRBV9,NA,TRBJ2-7,CASSVGLGDEQYF,TGTGCCAGCAGCGTAGGCTTGGGAGACGAGCAGTACTTC
few,TRBV5-1,TRBD1,TRBJ1-5,CASSMTGINQPQHF,TGCGCCAGCAGCATGACAGGGATAAATCAGCCCCAGCATTTT
many,TRBV19,NA,TRBJ1-1,CASSLPTRSTEAFF,TGTGCCAGTAGTCTGCCGACTAGAAGCACTGAAGCTTTCTTT
few,TRBV5-5,NA,TRBJ1-2,CASSFPGERYGYTF,TGTGCCAGCAGCTTCCCGGGGGAGAGGTATGGCTACACCTTC
few,TRBV6-5,NA,TRBJ2-7,CASSRHVRIASSSYEQYF,TGTGCCAGCAGTCGCCACGTCCGGATTGCGTCGAGCTCCTACGAGCAGTACTTC
NA,TRBV14,NA,TRBJ2-5,CASSRDNQETQYF,TGTGCCAGCAGCCGGGACAACCAAGAGACCCAGTACTTC
NA,TRBV5-1,NA,TRBJ2-5,CASSLGRLQETQYF,TGCGCCAGCAGCTTGGGCAGGCTCCAAGAGACCCAGTACTTC
few,TRBV6-5,NA,TRBJ2-5,CASSKGRRPETQYF,TGTGCCAGCAGTAAAGGGAGAAGGCCGGAGACCCAGTACTTC
NA,TRBV7-3,TRBD2,TRBJ2-5,CASSLGGGSQETQYF,TGTGCCAGCAGCTTAGGGGGGGGGTCACAAGAGACCCAGTACTTC
many,TRBV5-1,TRBD1,TRBJ1-1,CASVNRQGDTEAFF,TGCGCCAGCGTAAATCGACAGGGAGACACTGAAGCTTTCTTT
NA,TRBV7-9,NA,TRBJ2-1,CASSLGGLNEQFF,TGTGCCAGCAGCTTAGGAGGTCTCAATGAGCAGTTCTTC
few,TRBV9,NA,TRBJ2-7,CASSVGGQGVYEQYF,TGTGCCAGCAGCGTAGGGGGACAAGGTGTCTACGAGCAGTACTTC
many,TRBV11-2,NA,TRBJ1-1,CASSSLTGLTEAFF,TGTGCCAGCAGCTCTCTGACAGGCCTTACTGAAGCTTTCTTT
many,TRBV7-6,NA,TRBJ1-4,CASSPDGVTNEKLFF,TGTGCCAGCAGCCCGGACGGGGTAACTAATGAAAAACTGTTTTTT
NA,TRBV11-2,NA,TRBJ1-1,CASSLVTVNTEAFF,TGTGCCAGCAGCTTAGTCACAGTGAACACTGAAGCTTTCTTT
many,TRBV7-9,NA,TRBJ1-2,CASSLEGRGTPRGYTF,TGTGCCAGCAGCTTAGAGGGAAGGGGCACACCTCGGGGCTACACCTTC
many,TRBV6-1,TRBD1,TRBJ2-3,CASSDGGQGGADTQYF,TGTGCCAGCAGCGATGGGGGACAGGGAGGAGCAGATACGCAGTATTTT
NA,TRBV7-9,NA,TRBJ2-7,CASSSFRDGGSYEQYF,TGTGCCAGCAGCTCTTTCCGGGACGGAGGCTCCTACGAGCAGTACTTC
many,TRBV7-2,NA,TRBJ1-2,CASSPGGGYGYGYTF,TGTGCCAGCAGCCCCGGAGGTGGGTATGGCTATGGCTACACCTTC
few,TRBV10-3,NA,TRBJ2-3,CAISESDRNTDTQYF,TGTGCCATCAGTGAATCGGACCGAAACACAGATACGCAGTATTTT
many,TRBV7-6,TRBD1,TRBJ2-7,CASSSPTGTVSYEQYF,TGTGCCAGCAGTTCCCCCACCGGGACAGTGTCCTACGAGCAGTACTTC
many,TRBV6-2/TRBV6-3,TRBD1,TRBJ2-1,CASSQTGGPYNEQFF,TGTGCCAGCAGTCAGACAGGGGGCCCCTACAATGAGCAGTTCTTC
many,TRBV7-8,TRBD2,TRBJ2-3,CASSLAPGTSGNTQYF,TGTGCCAGCAGCTTAGCTCCCGGGACTAGCGGTAATACGCAGTATTTT